This T cell receptor (beta chain) was documented in a study of blood T cell repertoires in COVID-19. Study details: Acute and convalescent COVID-19 specimens originated in the United States, Italy and Spain. PBMCs, B-cell-depleted T cells, or T cells were the source of the cDNA or gDNA that made up the material.

Only a few counts were recorded for this clone. Study processing details: Amplification with reference gene primers provided the estimates of nucleated cell counts. The protocol was immunoSEQ multiplex PCR, while the TCRdb copy is restricted to in-frame clones and leaves out a portion. V and J calls plus clone size are reproduced from that table; the DNA served to infer D and trimming. The data contain some 90,000 clones, 80% of them singletons. Germline V CDR1 and CDR2: SGHKS, YYEKEE (reference sequence). The CDR3 contains 15 residues. V lost 0 bases, J lost 6 bases, and 15 bases lay in between. Sequenced sample: peripheral blood. The sequence was obtained from a human donor in a cohort sampled during active COVID-19. The genes are TRBV5-5 and TRBJ1-1; D remains ambiguous. CDR3 bases: TGTGCCAGCAGCTTGGTGGCCGGGAAAGTACCTGAAGCTTTCTTT. Residues: CASSLVAGKVPEAFF.